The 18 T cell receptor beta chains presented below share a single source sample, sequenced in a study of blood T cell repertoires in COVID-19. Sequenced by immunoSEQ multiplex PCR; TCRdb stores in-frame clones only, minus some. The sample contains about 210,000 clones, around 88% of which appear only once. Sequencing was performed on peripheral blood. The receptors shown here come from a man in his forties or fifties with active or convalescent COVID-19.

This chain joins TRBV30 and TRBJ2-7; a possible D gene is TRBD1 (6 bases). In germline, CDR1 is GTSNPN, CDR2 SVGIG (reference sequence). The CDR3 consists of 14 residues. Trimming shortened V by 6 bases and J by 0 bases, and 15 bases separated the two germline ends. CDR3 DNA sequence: TGTGCCTGCCTCAGGGGACCCAGCTCCTACGAGCAGTACTTC. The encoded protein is CACLRGPSSYEQYF.

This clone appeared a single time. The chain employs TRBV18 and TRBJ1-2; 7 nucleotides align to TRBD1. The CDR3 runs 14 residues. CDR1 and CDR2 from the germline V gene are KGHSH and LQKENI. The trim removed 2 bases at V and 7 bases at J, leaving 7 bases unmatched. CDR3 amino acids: CASSPTTGEAGYTF. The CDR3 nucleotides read TGTGCCAGCTCACCAACTACAGGGGAGGCTGGCTACACCTTC.

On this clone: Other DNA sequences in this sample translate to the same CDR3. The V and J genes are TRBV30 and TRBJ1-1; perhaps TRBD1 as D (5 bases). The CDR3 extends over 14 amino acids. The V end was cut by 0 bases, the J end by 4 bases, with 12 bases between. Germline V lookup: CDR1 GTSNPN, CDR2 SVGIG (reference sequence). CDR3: CAWSVRGRGTEAFF. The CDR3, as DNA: TGTGCCTGGAGTGTACGCGGGAGGGGCACTGAAGCTTTCTTT.

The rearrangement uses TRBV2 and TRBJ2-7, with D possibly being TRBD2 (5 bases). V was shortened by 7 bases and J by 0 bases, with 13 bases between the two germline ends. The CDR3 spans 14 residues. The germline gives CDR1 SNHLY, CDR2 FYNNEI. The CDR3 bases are TGTGCCAGCATGAGGGAAGCTCGCTCCTACGAGCAGTACTTC. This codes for CASMREARSYEQYF.

CDR3 bases: TGTGCCAGCAGTCCCGAGACAGGGTCTTGGCAGCCCCAGCATTTT. This gives the protein CASSPETGSWQPQHF. V gene TRBV28 combines with J gene TRBJ1-5; 7 nucleotides line up with TRBD1. J was trimmed by 7 bases and V by 5 bases; bases with no gene match: 11. CDR1 is MDHEN and CDR2 is SYDVKM in the germline V gene. This CDR3 region has 15 residues.

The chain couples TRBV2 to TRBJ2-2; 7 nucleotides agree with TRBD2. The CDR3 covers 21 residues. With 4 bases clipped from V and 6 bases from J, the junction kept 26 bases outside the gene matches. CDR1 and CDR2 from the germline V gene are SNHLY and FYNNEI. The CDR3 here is CASSVGAYRKASGRGAGELFF. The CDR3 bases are TGTGCCAGCAGTGTCGGGGCATATAGGAAGGCTAGCGGAAGAGGCGCCGGGGAGCTGTTTTTT.

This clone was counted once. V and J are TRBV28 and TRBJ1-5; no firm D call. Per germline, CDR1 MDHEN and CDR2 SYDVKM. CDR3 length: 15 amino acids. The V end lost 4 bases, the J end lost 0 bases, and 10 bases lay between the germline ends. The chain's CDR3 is CASSWATDSNQPQHF. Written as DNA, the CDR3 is TGTGCCAGCAGTTGGGCGACCGATAGCAATCAGCCCCAGCATTTT.

This CDR3 reads CASSLDSPRGANVLTF. CDR3 in DNA: TGTGCCAGCAGCTTGGACAGCCCCCGGGGGGCCAACGTCCTGACTTTC. The chain is built from TRBV11-2 and TRBJ2-6; D is perhaps TRBD1 (6 bases). Germline CDR1 SGHAT, CDR2 FQNNGV. Trimming cost V 3 bases and J 4 bases, with 13 bases left between them. This CDR3 is built from 16 residues.

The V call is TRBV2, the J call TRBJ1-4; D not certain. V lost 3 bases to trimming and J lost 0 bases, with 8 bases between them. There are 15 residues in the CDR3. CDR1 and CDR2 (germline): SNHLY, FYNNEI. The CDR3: CASSDIGTTNEKLFF. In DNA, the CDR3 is TGTGCCAGCAGTGATATCGGGACAACTAATGAAAAACTGTTTTTT.

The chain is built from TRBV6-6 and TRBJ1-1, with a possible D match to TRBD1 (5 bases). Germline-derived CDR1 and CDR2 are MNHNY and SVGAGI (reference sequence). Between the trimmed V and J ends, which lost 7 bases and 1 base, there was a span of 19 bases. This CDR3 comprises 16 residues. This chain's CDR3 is CASTLVGVRGNTEAFF. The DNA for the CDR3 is TGTGCCAGCACCTTGGTAGGGGTCCGTGGGAACACTGAAGCTTTCTTT.

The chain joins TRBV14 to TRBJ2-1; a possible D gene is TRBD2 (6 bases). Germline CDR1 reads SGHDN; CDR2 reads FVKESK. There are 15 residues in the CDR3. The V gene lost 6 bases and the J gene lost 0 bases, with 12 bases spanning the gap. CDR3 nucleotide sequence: TGTGCCAGCAGTGGAGGGCCCAGCTCCTACAATGAGCAGTTCTTC. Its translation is CASSGGPSSYNEQFF.

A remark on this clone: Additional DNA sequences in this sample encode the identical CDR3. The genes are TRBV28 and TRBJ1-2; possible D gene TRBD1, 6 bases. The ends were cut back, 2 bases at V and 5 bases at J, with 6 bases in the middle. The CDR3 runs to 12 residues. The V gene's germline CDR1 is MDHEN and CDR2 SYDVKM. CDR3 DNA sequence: TGTGCCAGCAGTTTAACAGGGTATGGCTACACCTTC. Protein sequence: CASSLTGYGYTF.

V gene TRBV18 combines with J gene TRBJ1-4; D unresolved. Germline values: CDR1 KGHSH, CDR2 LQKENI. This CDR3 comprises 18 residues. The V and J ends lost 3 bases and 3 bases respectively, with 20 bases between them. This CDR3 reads CASSPVVSAHRANEKLFF. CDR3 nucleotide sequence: TGTGCCAGCTCACCTGTGGTTTCGGCCCATCGGGCTAATGAAAAACTGTTTTTT.

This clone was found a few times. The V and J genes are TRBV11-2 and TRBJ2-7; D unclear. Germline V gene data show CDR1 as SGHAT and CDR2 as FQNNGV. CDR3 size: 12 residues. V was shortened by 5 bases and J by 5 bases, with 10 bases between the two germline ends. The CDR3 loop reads CASSRVMDEQYF. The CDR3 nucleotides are TGTGCCAGCAGCCGCGTCATGGACGAGCAGTACTTC.

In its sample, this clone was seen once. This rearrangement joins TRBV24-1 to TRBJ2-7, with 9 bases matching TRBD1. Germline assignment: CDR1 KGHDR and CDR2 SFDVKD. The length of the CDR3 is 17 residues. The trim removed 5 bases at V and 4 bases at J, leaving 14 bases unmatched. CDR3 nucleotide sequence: TGTGCCACCAGTGGGGTACCGGGACAGGGAGATGAGTACGAGCAGTACTTC. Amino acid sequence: CATSGVPGQGDEYEQYF.

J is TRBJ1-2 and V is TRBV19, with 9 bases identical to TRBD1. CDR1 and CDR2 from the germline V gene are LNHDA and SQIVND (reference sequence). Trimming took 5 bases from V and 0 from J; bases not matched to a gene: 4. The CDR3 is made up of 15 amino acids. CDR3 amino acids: CASSPRQGANYGYTF. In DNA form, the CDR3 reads TGTGCCAGTAGTCCCCGACAGGGGGCTAACTATGGCTACACCTTC.

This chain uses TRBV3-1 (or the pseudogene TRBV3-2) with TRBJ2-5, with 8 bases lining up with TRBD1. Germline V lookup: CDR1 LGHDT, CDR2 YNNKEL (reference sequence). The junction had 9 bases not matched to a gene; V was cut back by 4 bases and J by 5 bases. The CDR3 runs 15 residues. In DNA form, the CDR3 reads TGTGCCAGCAGCCTCCGGACAGGGAGTTCGGAGACCCAGTACTTC. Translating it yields CASSLRTGSSETQYF.

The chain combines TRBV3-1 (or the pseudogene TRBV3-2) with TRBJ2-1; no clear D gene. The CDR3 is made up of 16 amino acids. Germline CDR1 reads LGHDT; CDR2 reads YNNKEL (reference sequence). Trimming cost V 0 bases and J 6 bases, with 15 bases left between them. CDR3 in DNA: TGTGCCAGCAGCCAAGATGAAATAGCCGGTCTCAATGAGCAGTTCTTC. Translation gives CASSQDEIAGLNEQFF.